The source of this T cell receptor beta chain is a study of identical twins. The sample holds a few counts of this clonotype. Its specificity is not known. Via MiXCR, TCRdb re-called the 5' RACE reads, giving one row per CDR3 protein. The sample has hundreds of thousands of distinct CDR3 sequences, 9% to 15% seen once. Study-wide results and caveats: Its conclusions, products of cross-sectional statistical analysis, did not come from following the same donors.

Germline assignment: CDR1 MGHDK and CDR2 SYGVNS. The CDR3 extends over 14 amino acids. Trimming cost V 10 bases and J 2 bases, with 15 bases left between them. These records were also assigned to another study, of yellow fever vaccine responses in identical twins.

Material for sequencing was CD8+ T cells sorted from blood. The TCR originated in a young woman in good health. The V and J genes are TRBV25-1 and TRBJ2-1; tentatively, D is TRBD1 or TRBD2 (5 bases each). The CDR3 DNA is TGTGCCACCGGGATAGGGGAAACCTACAATGAGCAGTTCTTC. Its translation is CATGIGETYNEQFF.